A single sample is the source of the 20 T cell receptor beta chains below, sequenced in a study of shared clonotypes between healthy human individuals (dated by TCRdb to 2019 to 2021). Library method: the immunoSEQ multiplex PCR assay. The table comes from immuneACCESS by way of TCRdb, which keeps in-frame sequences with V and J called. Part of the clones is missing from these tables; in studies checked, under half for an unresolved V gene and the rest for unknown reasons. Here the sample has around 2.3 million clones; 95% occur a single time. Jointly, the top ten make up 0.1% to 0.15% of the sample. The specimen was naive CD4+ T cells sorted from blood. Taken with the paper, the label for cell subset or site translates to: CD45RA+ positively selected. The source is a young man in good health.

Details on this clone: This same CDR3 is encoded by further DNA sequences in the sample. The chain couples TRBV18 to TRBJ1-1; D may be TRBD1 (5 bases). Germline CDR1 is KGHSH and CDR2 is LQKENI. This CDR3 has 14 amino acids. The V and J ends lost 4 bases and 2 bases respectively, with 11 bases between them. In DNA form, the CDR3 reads TGTGCCAGCTCACGAGATAGGGGTAACACTGAAGCTTTCTTT. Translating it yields CASSRDRGNTEAFF.

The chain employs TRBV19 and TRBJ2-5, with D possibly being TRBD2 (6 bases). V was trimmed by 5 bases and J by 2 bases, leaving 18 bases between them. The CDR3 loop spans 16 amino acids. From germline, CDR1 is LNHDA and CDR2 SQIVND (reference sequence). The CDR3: CASSDIYKRVQETQYF. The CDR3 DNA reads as TGTGCCAGTAGTGATATCTACAAGCGGGTTCAAGAGACCCAGTACTTC.

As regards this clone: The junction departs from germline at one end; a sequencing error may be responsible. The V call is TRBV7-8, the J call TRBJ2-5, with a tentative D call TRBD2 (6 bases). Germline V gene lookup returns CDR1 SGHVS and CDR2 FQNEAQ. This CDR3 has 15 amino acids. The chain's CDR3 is CASTVKRDLYYSKHF. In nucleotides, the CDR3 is TGTGCCAGCACTGTCAAACGGGACTTATACTACTCGAAGCACTTC.

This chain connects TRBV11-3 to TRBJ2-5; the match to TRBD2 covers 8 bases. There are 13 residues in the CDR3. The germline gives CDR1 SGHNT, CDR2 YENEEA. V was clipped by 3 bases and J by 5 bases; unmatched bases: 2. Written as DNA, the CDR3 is TGTGCCAGCAGCTTTAGCGGGACCGAGACCCAGTACTTC. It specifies CASSFSGTETQYF.

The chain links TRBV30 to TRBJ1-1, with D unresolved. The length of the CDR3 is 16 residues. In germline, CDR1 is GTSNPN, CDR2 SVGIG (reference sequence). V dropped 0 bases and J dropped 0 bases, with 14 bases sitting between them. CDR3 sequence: CAWSVQSPGMNTEAFF. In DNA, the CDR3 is TGTGCCTGGAGTGTACAATCCCCTGGAATGAACACTGAAGCTTTCTTT.

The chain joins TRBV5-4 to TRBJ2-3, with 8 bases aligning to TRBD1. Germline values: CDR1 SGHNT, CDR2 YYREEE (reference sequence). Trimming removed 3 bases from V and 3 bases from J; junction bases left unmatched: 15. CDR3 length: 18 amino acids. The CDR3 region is CASSSDQGAPPGTDTQYF. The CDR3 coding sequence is TGTGCCAGCAGCTCTGACCAGGGGGCCCCCCCGGGGACAGATACGCAGTATTTT.

The CDR3 region is CASSVASGGVDEQFF. CDR3 nucleotides: TGTGCCAGCAGCGTGGCTAGCGGGGGGGTGGATGAGCAGTTCTTC. The chain joins TRBV9 to TRBJ2-1, with 12 bases that match TRBD2. J lost 8 bases, V lost 2 bases, and 5 bases had no gene match. The CDR3 is made up of 15 amino acids. Germline V CDR1 and CDR2: SGDLS, YYNGEE. Looking up the rest from reference TRBV9 and TRBJ2-1 gives the full variable domain: DSGVTQTPKHLITATGQRVTLRCSPRSGDLSVYWYQQSLDQGLQFLIQYYNGEERAKGNILERFSAQQFPDLHSELNLSSLELGDSALYFCASSVASGGVDEQFFGPGTRLTVL.

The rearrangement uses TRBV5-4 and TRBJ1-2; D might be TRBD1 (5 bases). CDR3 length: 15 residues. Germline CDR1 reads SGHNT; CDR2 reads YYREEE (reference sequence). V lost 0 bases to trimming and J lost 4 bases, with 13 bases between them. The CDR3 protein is CASSLGGQGSYGYTF. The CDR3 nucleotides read TGTGCCAGCAGCTTGGGTGGGCAGGGTTCCTATGGCTACACCTTC.

CDR3 loop: CASSPGGSGRVVGEQFF. The CDR3, as DNA: TGTGCCAGCAGTCCCGGAGGTAGCGGGAGGGTAGTGGGTGAGCAGTTCTTC. The chain uses TRBV5-4 and TRBJ2-1, with 11 nucleotides matching TRBD2. With V trimmed by 5 bases and J by 9 bases, 16 bases remained unmatched. There are 17 residues in the CDR3. Germline lookup yields CDR1 SGHNT and CDR2 YYREEE (reference sequence). Looking up the rest from reference TRBV5-4 and TRBJ2-1 gives the full variable domain: ETGVTQSPTHLIKTRGQQVTLRCSSQSGHNTVSWYQQALGQGPQFIFQYYREEENGRGNFPPRFSGLQFPNYSSELNVNALELDDSALYLCASSPGGSGRVVGEQFFGPGTRLTVL.

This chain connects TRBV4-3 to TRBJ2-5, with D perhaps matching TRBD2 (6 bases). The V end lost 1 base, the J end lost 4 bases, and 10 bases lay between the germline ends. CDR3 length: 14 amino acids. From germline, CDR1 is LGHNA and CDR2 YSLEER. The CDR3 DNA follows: TGCGCCAGCAGCCAAGTGGGGGGTGTAGAGACCCAGTACTTC. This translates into CASSQVGGVETQYF.

The CDR3 here is CASSSGQGGPGEQYF. Here the CDR3 DNA reads TGTGCCAGCAGCTCGGGACAGGGCGGACCTGGCGAGCAGTACTTC. This rearrangement joins TRBV7-6 to TRBJ2-7; 9 bases align to TRBD1. Germline V CDR1 and CDR2: SGHVS, FNYEAQ. J lost 6 bases, V lost 4 bases, and 10 bases had no gene match. CDR3 length: 15 residues.

The CDR3 loop reads CASSYDETYEQYF. DNA for the CDR3: TGTGCCAGCAGTTACGATGAAACCTACGAGCAGTACTTC. The chain uses TRBV6-5 and TRBJ2-7; D is unclear. Trimming took off 2 bases at V and 2 bases at J, with 7 bases between the two ends. The germline gives CDR1 MNHEY, CDR2 SVGAGI. The CDR3 consists of 13 residues.

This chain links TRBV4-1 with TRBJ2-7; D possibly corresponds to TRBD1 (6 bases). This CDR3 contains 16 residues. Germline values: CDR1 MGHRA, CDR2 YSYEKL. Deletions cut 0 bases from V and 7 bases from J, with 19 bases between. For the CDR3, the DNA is TGCGCCAGCAGCCAAGATCGGGCCACCGGGACATATGAGCAGTACTTC. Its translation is CASSQDRATGTYEQYF.

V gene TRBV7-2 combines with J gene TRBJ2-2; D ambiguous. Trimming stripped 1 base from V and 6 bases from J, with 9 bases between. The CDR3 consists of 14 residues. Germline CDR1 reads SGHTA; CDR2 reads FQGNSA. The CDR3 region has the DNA TGTGCCAGCAGCTTAGTGGGGTGGGCCGGGGAGCTGTTTTTT. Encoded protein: CASSLVGWAGELFF.

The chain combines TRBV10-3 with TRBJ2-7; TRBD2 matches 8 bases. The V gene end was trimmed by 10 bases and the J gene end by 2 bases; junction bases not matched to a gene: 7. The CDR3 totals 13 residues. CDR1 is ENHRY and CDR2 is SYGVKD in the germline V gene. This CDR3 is CATTAGGPYEQYF. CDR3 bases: TGTGCCACCACCGCGGGGGGACCCTACGAGCAGTACTTC.

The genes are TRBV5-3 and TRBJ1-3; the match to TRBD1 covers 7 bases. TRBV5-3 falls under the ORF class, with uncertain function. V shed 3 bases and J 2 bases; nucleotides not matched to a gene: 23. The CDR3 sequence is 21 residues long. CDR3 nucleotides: TGTGCCAGAAGCTCCTCACTTACCGGGACAGACAATCTCACGCCTGGAAACACCATATATTTT. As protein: CARSSSLTGTDNLTPGNTIYF.

Here the CDR3 DNA reads TGTGCCAGCAGCGCGGGGACAACGAATGAGCAGTTCTTC. It codes for CASSAGTTNEQFF. The chain uses TRBV11-3 and TRBJ2-1; D possibly uses TRBD1 or TRBD2 (6 bases each). V was shortened by 5 bases and J by 7 bases, with 12 bases between the two germline ends. This CDR3 is 13 amino acids long. Germline assignment: CDR1 SGHNT and CDR2 YENEEA.

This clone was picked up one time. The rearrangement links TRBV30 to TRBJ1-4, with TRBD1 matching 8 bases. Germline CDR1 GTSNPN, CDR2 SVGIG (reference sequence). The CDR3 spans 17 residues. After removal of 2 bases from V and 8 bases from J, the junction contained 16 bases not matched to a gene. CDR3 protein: CAWSPRDRRDNWEKLFF. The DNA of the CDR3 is TGTGCCTGGAGTCCCCGGGACAGGCGCGATAATTGGGAAAAACTGTTTTTT.

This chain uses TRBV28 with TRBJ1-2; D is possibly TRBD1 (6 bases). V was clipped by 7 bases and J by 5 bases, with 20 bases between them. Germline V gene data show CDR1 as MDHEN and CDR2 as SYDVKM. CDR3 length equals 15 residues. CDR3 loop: CASNNQGGGPYGYTF. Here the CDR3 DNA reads TGTGCCAGCAACAATCAAGGGGGGGGACCTTATGGCTACACCTTC.

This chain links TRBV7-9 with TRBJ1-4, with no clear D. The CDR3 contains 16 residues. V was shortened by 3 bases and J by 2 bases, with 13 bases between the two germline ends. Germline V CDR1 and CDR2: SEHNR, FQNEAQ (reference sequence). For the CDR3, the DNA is TGTGCCAGCAGCTTCGGTGGTCGGGGTACTAATGAAAAACTGTTTTTT. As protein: CASSFGGRGTNEKLFF.